A selection of T cell receptor beta chains follows, all from one sample in a study of blood T cell repertoires in COVID-19. Sequencing was performed with immunoSEQ multiplex PCR; in TCRdb, only in-frame clones are kept and a portion is missing. The sample contains about 440,000 clones, about 89% of which appear only once. The sample comprised peripheral blood. The source of these receptors is a woman aged 30 to 39 with acute or convalescent COVID-19. Both conserved end residues are part of each CDR3. D genes are given only for firm matches. Not all rows give a size; the values are once, few, many and, for expanded clones, a class.

d_gene,j_gene,v_gene,abundance,CDR3nt,CDR3aa
TRBD2,TRBJ2-1,TRBV7-2,-,TGTGCCAGCAGCTATAGCGGGGGGCCTGATGAGCAGTTCTTC,CASSYSGGPDEQFF
-,TRBJ1-2,TRBV12-5,-,TGTGCTAGTGGACTAAACAGGGACGGCTACACCTTC,CASGLNRDGYTF
-,TRBJ2-5,TRBV10-3,-,TGTGCCATCAGTTTCTTGTGGGAGGATCAAGAGACCCAGTACTTC,CAISFLWEDQETQYF
-,TRBJ2-4,TRBV29-1,-,TGCAGCGTAGTAACCCAGGGCATTCAGTACTTC,CSVVTQGIQYF
TRBD2,TRBJ2-1,TRBV9,-,TGTGCCAGCAGCCCGTCCCCGGGAGGCTCCTACAATGAGCAGTTCTTC,CASSPSPGGSYNEQFF
TRBD1,TRBJ2-7,TRBV6-5,-,TGTGCCAGCAGTCCCCCGGGACAGCCCTACGAGCAGTACTTC,CASSPPGQPYEQYF
-,TRBJ1-6,TRBV6-5,-,TGTGCCAGCAGACCGACTAGACAGTATAATTCACCCCTCCACTTT,CASRPTRQYNSPLHF
TRBD2,TRBJ2-1,TRBV19,-,TGTGCCAGTAGTATAGGGGGGGGTAAGAGGGACAATGAGCAGTTCTTC,CASSIGGGKRDNEQFF
TRBD1,TRBJ2-7,TRBV6-5,-,TGTGCCAGCCGGGACAGGGTTAACGAGCAGTACTTC,CASRDRVNEQYF
-,TRBJ1-1,TRBV5-4,-,TGTGCCAGCAGCCCTAAAAGGACGGGGGAGGACACTGAAGCTTTCTTT,CASSPKRTGEDTEAFF
TRBD2,TRBJ2-5,TRBV6-6,-,TGTGCCAGCAGCCGGACTAGCGGACGTCAAGAGACCCAGTACTTC,CASSRTSGRQETQYF
TRBD1,TRBJ2-7,TRBV7-9,-,TGTGCCAGCAGCTTAGCGGGGACAGGGGCCTACGAGCAGTACTTC,CASSLAGTGAYEQYF
TRBD1,TRBJ1-5,TRBV30,-,TGTGCCTGGTCGACAGGGAATCAGCCCCAGCATTTT,CAWSTGNQPQHF
-,TRBJ2-3,TRBV9,-,TGTGCCAGCAGCGTAGCGGCAGGCCAGAGCACAGATACGCAGTATTTT,CASSVAAGQSTDTQYF
-,TRBJ1-2,TRBV10-3,-,TGTGCCATCAGTGATACGAGACAGCAAATCTATGGCTACACCTTC,CAISDTRQQIYGYTF
TRBD2,TRBJ2-1,TRBV4-2,-,TGTGCCAGCAGCCAAGACGGGGGGGACCTCAATGAGCAGTTCTTC,CASSQDGGDLNEQFF
-,TRBJ1-1,TRBV7-2,once,TGTGCCAGCAGCTTCGGCTTAGGGGGCACTGAAGCTTTCTTT,CASSFGLGGTEAFF
TRBD1,TRBJ1-5,TRBV25-1,-,TGTGCCAGCAGTGACGGACAGGGCAATCAGCCCCAGCATTTT,CASSDGQGNQPQHF
-,TRBJ2-5,TRBV11-2,-,TGTGCCAGCAAGCCCATCGGAGAAGAGACCCAGTACTTC,CASKPIGEETQYF
-,TRBJ1-1,TRBV30,once,TGTGCCTGGTGGCTATTCGGGACTGAAGCTTTCTTT,CAWWLFGTEAFF